This T cell receptor (beta chain) appears in the sequencing data of a study of blood T cell repertoires in COVID-19. The wider study: The study drew acute and convalescent COVID-19 samples from the United States, Italy and Spain. PBMCs, B-cell-depleted T cells, or T cells were the source of the cDNA or gDNA that made up the material.

Methods used by the authors: Cell counts per sample came from amplifying reference gene primers. This table comes from immunoSEQ multiplex PCR, and its TCRdb copy is limited to in-frame clones, with some not included. The DNA was the basis for D and trimming; V, J and clone size are from that table. The data show a few hundred thousand clones, around 81% seen once. The receptor comes from a woman between 65 and 79 years old with acute or convalescent COVID-19. The sequencing sample was made of peripheral blood.

The CDR3 DNA is TGCAGCGTTGGGGGACAGGGGTATAGTAACTATGGCTACACCTTC. Amino acid sequence: CSVGGQGYSNYGYTF. This sequence joins TRBV29-1 and TRBJ1-2; TRBD1 agrees at 10 bases. V lost 4 bases and J lost 1; bases outside the gene matches: 6. This CDR3 has 15 amino acids. Per germline, CDR1 SQVTM and CDR2 ANQGSEA.